The clone carrying this T cell receptor beta chain has only a few counts. The antigen remains undetermined. TCRdb itself ran the 5' RACE reads through MiXCR, one entry per CDR3 protein. There are tens of thousands of distinct CDR3 sequences in the sample; 11% to 15% occur only once, and 3% lies in the top ten. The record originates from a study of early T cells in non-severe SARS-CoV-2 infection. Study findings and constraints: The matching step, a VDJdb search, favored anti-spike CD8 responses and missed private and CD4 specificities.

J lost 3 bases, V lost 4 bases, and 10 bases had no gene match. Germline V gene data show CDR1 as SEHNR and CDR2 as FQNEAQ (reference sequence). The CDR3 loop spans 17 amino acids. The clonotype originates from an adult who was a healthcare worker with PCR-confirmed SARS-CoV-2 infection or an uninfected control (not recorded which). The genes are TRBV7-9 and TRBJ2-5; 11 nucleotides line up with TRBD2. Sequencing input: whole blood. As DNA, the CDR3 is TGTGCCAGCAGCTCCCGGTCCGGGACTAGCGGAAAAGAGACCCAGTACTTC. Protein: CASSSRSGTSGKETQYF.